These T cell receptor beta chains were read from a single sample in a study of cytomegalovirus exposure and HLA in healthy donors. Repertoires were generated with immunoSEQ multiplex PCR, while TCRdb's copy carries only in-frame clones and drops some. There are about 63,000 clones in the sample; 89% occur only once, and 1% to 1.5% lies in the top ten. Sequenced sample: PBMCs. The receptors were sampled from a woman under 30 in good health and CMV-seronegative. CDR3s include the opening cysteine and the closing phenylalanine or tryptophan. D genes are given only for firm matches. Where a row states a size, it is once, few, many or the class of an expanded clone; other rows omit it.

v_gene	abundance	j_gene	d_gene	CDR3aa	CDR3nt
TRBV2	-	TRBJ2-1	TRBD2	CASRRGLADFYNEQFF	TGTGCCAGCAGGAGGGGACTAGCGGACTTTTACAATGAGCAGTTCTTC
TRBV7-6	-	TRBJ2-5	-	CASSLSGGETQYF	TGTGCCAGCAGCTTAAGCGGTGGAGAGACCCAGTACTTC
TRBV4-1	-	TRBJ2-2	-	CASSQGVQGGSGELFF	TGCGCCAGCAGCCAAGGGGTCCAGGGTGGATCCGGGGAGCTGTTTTTT
TRBV5-1	-	TRBJ2-1	TRBD1	CASRGGTGEYNEQFF	TGCGCCAGCAGAGGAGGGACAGGGGAATACAATGAGCAGTTCTTC
TRBV27	-	TRBJ1-2	TRBD1	CASSLSAGQPNYGYTF	TGTGCCAGCAGTTTATCTGCGGGACAGCCGAACTATGGCTACACCTTC
TRBV27	-	TRBJ1-2	TRBD1	CASSLSIQGASGYTF	TGTGCCAGCAGTTTATCGATACAGGGGGCGAGTGGCTACACCTTC
TRBV7-8	-	TRBJ2-3	-	CASSYLRTPTPGGTDTQYF	TGTGCCAGCAGCTACCTCCGGACACCCACTCCCGGAGGCACAGATACGCAGTATTTT
TRBV10-1	-	TRBJ1-2	-	CASTGPGRMDGYTF	TGCGCCAGCACCGGTCCGGGTCGAATGGATGGCTACACCTTC
TRBV18	-	TRBJ1-2	-	CASSTSTGTNYGYTF	TGTGCCAGTTCGACCTCGACAGGAACTAACTATGGCTACACCTTC
TRBV7-9	-	TRBJ1-4	-	CASSLDSGNEKLFF	TGTGCCAGCAGCTTAGACTCCGGGAATGAAAAACTGTTTTTT
TRBV5-1	-	TRBJ2-5	TRBD2	CASSPGLAGGPETQYF	TGCGCCAGCAGCCCGGGACTAGCGGGGGGGCCGGAGACCCAGTACTTC
TRBV18	-	TRBJ2-3	-	CASSHTDTQYF	TGTGCCAGCTCCCACACAGATACGCAGTATTTT
TRBV18	once	TRBJ2-7	TRBD1	CASSPTQGAIEQYF	TGTGCCAGCTCACCAACCCAGGGGGCGATCGAGCAGTACTTC
TRBV28	-	TRBJ1-1	TRBD1	CASSLERGLTEAFF	TGTGCCAGCAGTTTAGAAAGGGGGCTGACTGAAGCTTTCTTT
TRBV10-3	-	TRBJ1-2	-	CAIRGSHLGDYGYTF	TGTGCCATTAGGGGTAGTCACCTGGGTGACTATGGCTACACCTTC
TRBV7-6	-	TRBJ2-7	TRBD1	CASSLASFRQGAYEQYF	TGTGCCAGCAGCTTAGCGTCCTTTAGACAGGGGGCCTACGAGCAGTACTTC
TRBV7-9	-	TRBJ2-5	TRBD2	CASSPIRGRVRETQYF	TGTGCCAGCAGCCCAATCCGGGGGAGGGTCAGGGAGACCCAGTACTTC
TRBV2	-	TRBJ1-2	TRBD1	CASRGGIRNYGYTF	TGTGCCAGCAGAGGGGGCATTCGTAACTATGGCTACACCTTC
TRBV12-5	-	TRBJ1-1	TRBD1	CASAAQGKNTEAFF	TGTGCTAGTGCTGCACAGGGGAAGAACACTGAAGCTTTCTTT
TRBV2	few	TRBJ1-2	-	CASATQQRGGYTF	TGTGCCAGCGCGACACAGCAACGGGGTGGCTACACCTTC
TRBV7-2	-	TRBJ2-3	TRBD2	CASSLGWRGTSADTQYF	TGTGCCAGCAGCTTAGGGTGGAGGGGGACTAGCGCAGATACGCAGTATTTT
TRBV4-1	-	TRBJ2-7	-	CASSEGHAWYEQYF	TGCGCCAGCAGCGAGGGACACGCCTGGTACGAGCAGTACTTC
TRBV2	-	TRBJ2-3	TRBD2	CASSDGLAGRVDTQYF	TGTGCCAGCAGTGACGGACTAGCGGGAAGGGTAGATACGCAGTATTTT
TRBV27	once	TRBJ1-2	-	CASSLRAVGYGYTF	TGTGCCAGCAGTTTGAGGGCCGTGGGCTATGGCTACACCTTC
TRBV5-1	-	TRBJ1-1	-	CASSRGQLNTEAFF	TGCGCCAGCAGCCGAGGACAGTTGAACACTGAAGCTTTCTTT
TRBV7-2	-	TRBJ2-3	-	CASSLVSDTQYF	TGTGCCAGCAGCTTAGTATCAGATACGCAGTATTTT
TRBV6-5	-	TRBJ1-4	TRBD1	CASSRDRDEKLFF	TGTGCCAGCAGTCGGGACAGGGACGAAAAACTGTTTTTT
TRBV19	few	TRBJ1-4	TRBD1	CASSSRDRGTEKLFF	TGTGCCAGTAGTTCCCGGGACAGGGGAACCGAAAAACTGTTTTTT
TRBV29-1	-	TRBJ1-2	-	CSGNFQGGDGYTF	TGCAGCGGAAATTTCCAGGGCGGCGATGGCTACACCTTC
TRBV11-1	few	TRBJ2-2	-	CASSWSLAGELFF	TGTGCCAGCAGCTGGTCCCTTGCGGGGGAGCTGTTTTTT
TRBV7-4	-	TRBJ2-7	-	CASSLGSQGRPTQQYF	TGTGCCAGCAGCTTAGGTTCGCAGGGAAGACCTACGCAGCAGTACTTC
TRBV11-1	-	TRBJ2-7	TRBD1	CASSTWRQGSYEQYF	TGTGCCAGCAGCACATGGCGACAGGGTAGTTACGAGCAGTACTTC
TRBV30	-	TRBJ1-2	-	CAWSPTTATYGYTF	TGTGCCTGGAGTCCTACGACAGCCACCTATGGCTACACCTTC
TRBV28	-	TRBJ2-1	TRBD2	CASSPPGTSGRPYNEQFF	TGTGCCAGCAGCCCCCCCGGGACTAGCGGGAGGCCCTACAATGAGCAGTTCTTC
TRBV5-5	once	TRBJ2-3	-	CASSSGSYTDTQYF	TGTGCCAGCAGCTCGGGATCGTATACAGATACGCAGTATTTT
TRBV11-2	few	TRBJ2-2	-	CASSSGQYTGELFF	TGTGCCAGCAGCTCCGGACAGTATACCGGGGAGCTGTTTTTT
TRBV2	-	TRBJ2-7	-	CASSEERAGGPYEQYF	TGTGCCAGCAGTGAAGAGCGGGCAGGGGGTCCCTACGAGCAGTACTTC
TRBV29-1	-	TRBJ2-7	-	CSVGPRQGLYEQYF	TGCAGCGTTGGCCCGCGCCAGGGACTCTACGAGCAGTACTTC
TRBV28	-	TRBJ2-2	TRBD1	CASRPDRDRGIGELFF	TGTGCCAGCAGACCGGACCGGGACAGGGGGATCGGGGAGCTGTTTTTT
TRBV18	-	TRBJ2-7	TRBD1	CASSPPGQIYEQYF	TGTGCCAGCTCACCACCGGGACAGATATACGAGCAGTACTTC
TRBV25-1	-	TRBJ1-1	TRBD1	CASTLTEGQKAFF	TGTGCCAGCACCCTCACGGAGGGACAGAAAGCTTTCTTT
TRBV5-1	-	TRBJ1-3	-	CASSEGTASGNTIYF	TGCGCCAGCAGCGAGGGCACCGCCTCTGGAAACACCATATATTTT
TRBV19	-	TRBJ1-1	TRBD1	CASSIGQGAPYTEAFF	TGTGCCAGTAGTATAGGACAGGGGGCGCCTTACACTGAAGCTTTCTTT
TRBV5-6	-	TRBJ2-5	TRBD2	CASSTGLAGFQETQYF	TGTGCCAGCAGTACCGGACTAGCGGGGTTCCAAGAGACCCAGTACTTC
TRBV7-8	-	TRBJ2-3	TRBD1	CAQGPLDRGPDTQYF	TGTGCCCAGGGTCCCTTGGACAGGGGTCCAGATACGCAGTATTTT
TRBV5-1	-	TRBJ2-1	TRBD2	CASSVGTSGGNEQFF	TGCGCCAGCAGCGTAGGGACTAGCGGGGGAAATGAGCAGTTCTTC
TRBV9	-	TRBJ1-1	TRBD1	CASSAGTAMNTEAFF	TGTGCCAGCAGCGCTGGGACAGCCATGAACACTGAAGCTTTCTTT
TRBV5-1	-	TRBJ2-1	TRBD2	CASSSGTSAYNEQFF	TGCGCCAGCAGCTCCGGGACTAGCGCCTACAATGAGCAGTTCTTC
TRBV15	-	TRBJ2-7	-	CATSRDKGVGSSYEQYF	TGTGCCACCAGCAGAGATAAGGGGGTAGGGAGCTCCTACGAGCAGTACTTC
TRBV7-9	-	TRBJ2-1	-	CASSLSTSPNEQFF	TGTGCCAGCAGCTTAAGCACTTCTCCCAATGAGCAGTTCTTC
TRBV27	-	TRBJ2-7	-	CASRTAVGVEYF	TGTGCCAGCAGGACAGCCGTTGGGGTAGAGTACTTC